This TCR beta chain was sequenced for a study of shared clonotypes between healthy human individuals. Only in-frame clones appear in the TCRdb table, and some are missing; sequencing was by immunoSEQ multiplex PCR. Of hundreds of thousands of clones in the sample, 90% to 95% were seen once. CD8 cells regarded as naive lacked CD45RO, were positively chosen for CCR7, and omitted terminally differentiated effector memory CD45RA+ cells. The CDR3 runs 19 residues. Sequencing used naive CD8+ T cells sorted from blood. This receptor was taken from a woman aged 25 to 39 in good health. The rearrangement links TRBV21-1 to TRBJ1-1. TRBV21-1 is tagged as a pseudogene. CDR3 nucleotides: TGTGCCAGCAGCACAGACTCCGGGGCGACGCTTCAATCGGCCACTGAAGCTTTCTTT. It encodes CASSTDSGATLQSATEAFF.